This T cell receptor beta chain was captured by sequencing in a study of T cell repertoires in cytomegalovirus infection (dated by TCRdb to the late 2010s). About the investigation overall: Because public TCR beta signatures pointed to carriage of CMV infection together with the matching HLA type, the HLA type of each donor mattered for the analysis. Study-wide conclusions, independent of this receptor: The ex vivo response was dominated by HLA-C-restricted CMV-specific TCR beta clonotypes, which also provided the single most frequent clonotype in two of eight donors. In both this cohort and an independent cohort of 350 or so donors, the cumulative frequency of public TCR beta family members distinguished carriers of CMV infection plus the relevant HLA type.

In this sample, this clonotype turned up many times. The target of this receptor is not known. No much larger clone exists at a distance of one base, and base qualities are not known. The sequencer listed for this sample is Illumina HiSeq 1500. In TCRdb, the public reads were trimmed at Q25 with fastp and aligned with MiXCR, with productive beta chains retained. CDR3 protein duplicates are merged, each entry listing the most common genes and DNA. Here the sample has around 130,000 distinct CDR3 sequences; roughly 9% occur a single time. The ten biggest clones cover over 9.5% of the sample. The sample consisted of PBMCs. This receptor was taken from a human donor in good health (CMV status not recorded). Some clones in this sample may be carry-over from other donors' samples.

In nucleotide form, the sequence is TGTGCCAGCAGCCCGGCGGGGAACACCGGGGAGCTGTTTTTT. Translated, this is CASSPAGNTGELFF. Rearrangement joined TRBV5-5 to TRBJ2-2; a tentative D match to TRBD2 spans 5 bases. The germline V gene (reference sequence) provides CDR1 SGHKS and CDR2 YYEKEE. The CDR3 sequence holds 14 residues, the cysteine and phenylalanine included. The read is trimmed to its CDR3 DNA, 42 bases read in frame from base 1. V is reduced by 4 bases and J by 1 base, leaving a spacing of 8 bases between them.